This entry concerns a single T cell receptor (beta chain). Its antigen is not yet known. No base qualities exist here, and no much larger clone lies one base off it. High-throughput TCR beta sequencing profiled peripheral blood CD8+ and CD4+ T cells from healthy donors, Susac syndrome patients and multiple sclerosis patients. Healthy donors were included as age- and sex-matched controls. CD8+ TEMRA cells were enriched by FACS, while bulk CD8+ and CD4+ T cells were purified by magnetic negative isolation. Blood was collected in EDTA tubes and processed within 24 hours, with PBMCs isolated through density gradient centrifugation. PBMCs intended for TCR sequencing were cryopreserved in liquid nitrogen and were subsequently thawed in a 37 degrees C water bath. The sorted or isolated CD4+, CD8+ and CD8+ TEMRA cells reached a purity of at least 90%. This entry is derived from a study of CD8 T cells in Susac syndrome (dated by TCRdb to about 2019). Looking at the study overall: Repertoire sequencing was used to test whether CD8+ T cell activation and differentiation in Susac syndrome was antigen driven.

RNA was extracted using the RNeasy kit, and about 0.5 to 1 microgram was reverse transcribed with random hexamers. TCR beta CDR3 regions were amplified with the immunoSEQ multiplex PCR assay covering 54 Vbeta and 13 Jbeta segments. Bias from PCR amplification was corrected by using a synthetic template baseline for primer optimization and for computational correction. The authors processed their data as follows. Reads were annotated to V, D and J genes per IMGT and analyzed with immunoSEQ Analyzer, keeping only productive sequences. Clonality was computed as one minus Shannon entropy normalized by log2 of the number of productive unique sequences. Public and private clones were assessed among the 100 most prevalent clones of each patient and control. A clone was defined as Susac-specific if it was absent from the healthy and MS cohorts, from approximately 980 published viral clones and from other ImmuneACCESS disease sequences. TCRdb handled the public reads itself, with Q25 trimming in fastp and clone calling in MiXCR, and kept productive beta chains. Every entry covers one CDR3 protein and lists the most common genes and DNA from its rows. The V and J calls were not made by the authors but by TCRdb's processing. The sample records some 190,000 distinct CDR3 sequences, about 93% of which are singletons. The top ten constitute around 0.1% of the sample.

CDR1 SQVTM and CDR2 ANQGSEA were looked up in the germline V gene. The CDR3, cysteine through phenylalanine, is 13 amino acids long. The sequence is cut down to CDR3 DNA, 39 bases in frame from base 1. V is shortened by 3 bases, J by 4 bases, and the region joining them spans 12 bases. Overall results and qualifications from the work: The number of individuals in the TCR sequencing and HLA analysis was acknowledged as relatively small.

Source material: CD4+ T cells from PBMCs. This sequence was found in a human donor in good health. The sequence is built from TRBV29-1 and TRBJ1-2, with TRBD1 tentatively as D gene (5 bases match). The DNA is as follows: TGCAGCGTTGACAGACAGAATACCTATGGCTACACCTTC. Its translation reads: CSVDRQNTYGYTF.